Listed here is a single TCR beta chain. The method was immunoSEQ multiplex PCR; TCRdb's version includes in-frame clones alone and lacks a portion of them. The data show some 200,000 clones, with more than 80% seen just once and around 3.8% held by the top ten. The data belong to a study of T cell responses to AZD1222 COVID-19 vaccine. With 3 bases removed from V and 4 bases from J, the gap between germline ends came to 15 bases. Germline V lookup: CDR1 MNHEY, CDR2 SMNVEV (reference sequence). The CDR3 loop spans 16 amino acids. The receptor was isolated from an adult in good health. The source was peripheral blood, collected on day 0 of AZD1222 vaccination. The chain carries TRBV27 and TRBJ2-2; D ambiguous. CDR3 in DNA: TGTGCCAGCAGTTTGCACCTACCCGGTGGCACCGGGGAGCTGTTTTTT. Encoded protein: CASSLHLPGGTGELFF.